Listed below are T cell receptor beta chains from one sample, sequenced in a study of control samples from healthy donors and cancer patients. The protocol was immunoSEQ multiplex PCR, while the TCRdb copy is restricted to in-frame clones and leaves out a portion. The table shows under 85,000 clones, with roughly nine tenths occurring only once. The source material was PBMCs. The receptors derive from a man between 60 and 75 years old with colorectal cancer. The CDR3 runs from the conserved cysteine through the conserved F or W. A D gene is named only where the DNA matches it firmly.

CDR3aa: CATSLGSGSGSYNEQFF
CDR3nt: TGTGCCACTAGCCTAGGTTCAGGGAGCGGCTCCTACAATGAGCAGTTCTTC
d_gene: NA
j_gene: TRBJ2-1
v_gene: TRBV7-2

CDR3aa: CASSWRGADGYTF
CDR3nt: TGTGCCAGCAGTTGGCGGGGGGCGGATGGCTACACCTTC
d_gene: NA
j_gene: TRBJ1-2
v_gene: TRBV6-5

CDR3aa: CASSQWGGGQPQHF
CDR3nt: TGTGCCAGCAGCCAATGGGGGGGTGGTCAGCCCCAGCATTTT
d_gene: NA
j_gene: TRBJ1-5
v_gene: TRBV6-5

CDR3aa: CASSAKSPRGRGYEQYF
CDR3nt: TGTGCCAGCAGTGCAAAATCCCCCAGGGGGCGCGGATACGAGCAGTACTTC
d_gene: TRBD1
j_gene: TRBJ2-7
v_gene: TRBV27

CDR3aa: CSVGPTEAFF
CDR3nt: TGCAGCGTTGGGCCCACTGAAGCTTTCTTT
d_gene: NA
j_gene: TRBJ1-1
v_gene: TRBV29-1

CDR3aa: CASSETGMQYF
CDR3nt: TGTGCCAGCAGTGAGACAGGGATGCAGTATTTT
d_gene: TRBD1
j_gene: TRBJ2-3
v_gene: TRBV12-3/TRBV12-4

CDR3aa: CASSPRSGGIIGTDTQYF
CDR3nt: TGTGCCAGCAGCCCCCGGTCGGGGGGAATCATCGGCACAGATACGCAGTATTTT
d_gene: TRBD2
j_gene: TRBJ2-3
v_gene: TRBV3-1/TRBV3-2

CDR3aa: CASSSSRAGANVLTF
CDR3nt: TGTGCCAGCAGCTCCTCGCGGGCTGGGGCCAACGTCCTGACTTTC
d_gene: NA
j_gene: TRBJ2-6
v_gene: TRBV5-4

CDR3aa: CASSVGAGGPQETQYF
CDR3nt: TGTGCCAGCAGCGTGGGGGCGGGGGGCCCACAAGAGACCCAGTACTTC
d_gene: TRBD2
j_gene: TRBJ2-5
v_gene: TRBV9

CDR3aa: CASSPPGRRPGELFF
CDR3nt: TGTGCCAGCTCACCTCCCGGCCGGAGACCCGGGGAGCTGTTTTTT
d_gene: NA
j_gene: TRBJ2-2
v_gene: TRBV18

CDR3aa: CASALRGEQYF
CDR3nt: TGCGCCAGCGCCCTGCGGGGCGAGCAGTACTTC
d_gene: NA
j_gene: TRBJ2-7
v_gene: TRBV5-1